This T cell receptor (beta chain) comes out of a study of blood T cells in healthy people across ages. Using a J-beta primer mix together with a sample-barcoded 5' primer, a second PCR was run for about 7 to 12 cycles. CDR3-containing paired-end reads numbering at least 2.5 million came from each sample. TCRdb recomputed calls from the 5' RACE reads with MiXCR, one row per CDR3 protein. Counted here are about 1.8 million distinct CDR3 sequences, about 49% occurring once; the ten biggest clones make up 2.1%. The CDR3 is 15 residues long. The germline V and J ends were trimmed by 3 bases and 3 bases, with 14 bases remaining between them. The table lists this clonotype with a few counts.

This TCR was sampled from a woman aged 40 to 50 in good health. Sequencing was done on a sample of blood. This chain uses TRBV12-3 or TRBV12-4 with TRBJ2-5; maybe TRBD2 (6 bases). CDR3 loop: CASSLEGRAEETQYF. CDR3 nucleotides: TGTGCCAGCAGTTTGGAGGGACGGGCCGAAGAGACCCAGTACTTC.